This T cell receptor (beta chain) was captured in a study of siplizumab effects on memory and regulatory T cells. This CDR3 contains 13 residues. The germline CDR1 and CDR2 sequences are SGHAT and FQNNGV. V lost 9 bases and J lost 4, with 12 bases in between. To note about this clone: The antigen is unknown.

Clones were sequenced by immunoSEQ multiplex PCR, and TCRdb holds only the in-frame ones, with some missing. Among tens of thousands of clones listed, roughly 93% were seen once. Study-level points and caveats: Naive T cells seemed more diverse than memory cells; they also seemed major alloresponse contributors. Alloreactive sequences whose origin lay in unstimulated CD4+ memory cells were significantly reduced by siplizumab.

The V gene is TRBV11-2, the J gene TRBJ2-2, with TRBD2 as a possible D gene (6 bases). What was sequenced was CD8+ T cells sorted from blood. The TCR comes from a human donor in good health. In nucleotides, the CDR3 is TGTGCCAGTGGAAGGGGACTCACCGGGGAGCTGTTTTTT. Amino acid sequence: CASGRGLTGELFF.